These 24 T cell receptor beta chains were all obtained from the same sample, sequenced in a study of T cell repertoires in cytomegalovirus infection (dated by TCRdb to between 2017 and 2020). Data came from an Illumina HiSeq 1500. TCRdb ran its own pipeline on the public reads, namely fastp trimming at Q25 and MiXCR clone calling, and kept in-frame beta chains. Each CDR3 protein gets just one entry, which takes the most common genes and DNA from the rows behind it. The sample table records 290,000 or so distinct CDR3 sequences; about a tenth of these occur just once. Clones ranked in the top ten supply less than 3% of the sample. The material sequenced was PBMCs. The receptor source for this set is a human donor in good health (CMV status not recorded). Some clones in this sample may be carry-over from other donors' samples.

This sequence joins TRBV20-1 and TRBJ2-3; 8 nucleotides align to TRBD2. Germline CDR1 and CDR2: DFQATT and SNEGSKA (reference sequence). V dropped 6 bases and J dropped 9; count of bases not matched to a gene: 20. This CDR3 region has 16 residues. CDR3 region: CSARQATSGLLRTQYF. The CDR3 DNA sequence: TGCAGTGCGAGGCAGGCAACTAGCGGATTGTTGCGGACGCAGTATTTT.

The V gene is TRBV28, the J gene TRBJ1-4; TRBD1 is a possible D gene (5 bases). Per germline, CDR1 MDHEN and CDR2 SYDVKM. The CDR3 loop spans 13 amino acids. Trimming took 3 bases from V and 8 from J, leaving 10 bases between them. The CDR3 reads CASSFLTGEKLFF. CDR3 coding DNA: TGTGCCAGCAGTTTCCTAACAGGAGAAAAACTGTTTTTT. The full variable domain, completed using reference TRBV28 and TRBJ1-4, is DVKVTQSSRYLVKRTGEKVFLECVQDMDHENMFWYRQDPGLGLRLIYFSYDVKMKEKGDIPEGYSVSREKKERFSLILESASTNQTSMYLCASSFLTGEKLFFGSGTQLSVL.

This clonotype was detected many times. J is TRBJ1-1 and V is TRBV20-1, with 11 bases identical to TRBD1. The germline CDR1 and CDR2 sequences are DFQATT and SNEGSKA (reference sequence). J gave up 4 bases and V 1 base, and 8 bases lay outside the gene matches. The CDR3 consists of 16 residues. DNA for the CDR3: TGCAGTGCTAGAGGACGGACAGGGGGCTTGCGCACTGAAGCTTTCTTT. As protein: CSARGRTGGLRTEAFF.

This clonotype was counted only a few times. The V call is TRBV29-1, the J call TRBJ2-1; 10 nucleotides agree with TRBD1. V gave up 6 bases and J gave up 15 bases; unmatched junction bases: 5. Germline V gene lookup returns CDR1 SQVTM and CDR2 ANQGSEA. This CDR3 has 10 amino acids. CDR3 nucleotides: TGCAGCGTGGGGACAGGGGTCGGGTTCTTC. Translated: CSVGTGVGFF.

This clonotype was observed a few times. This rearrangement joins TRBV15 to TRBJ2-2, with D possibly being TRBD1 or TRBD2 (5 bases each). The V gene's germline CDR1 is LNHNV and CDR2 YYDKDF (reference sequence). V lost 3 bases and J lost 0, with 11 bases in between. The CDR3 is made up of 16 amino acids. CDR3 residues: CATSRTGTANTGELFF. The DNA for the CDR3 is TGTGCCACCAGCAGGACCGGGACGGCGAACACCGGGGAGCTGTTTTTT. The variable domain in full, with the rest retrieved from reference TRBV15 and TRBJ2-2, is DAMVIQNPRYQVTQFGKPVTLSCSQTLNHNVMYWYQQKSSQAPKLLFHYYDKDFNNEADTPDNFQSRRPNTSFCFLDIRSPGLGDTAMYLCATSRTGTANTGELFFGEGSRLTVL.

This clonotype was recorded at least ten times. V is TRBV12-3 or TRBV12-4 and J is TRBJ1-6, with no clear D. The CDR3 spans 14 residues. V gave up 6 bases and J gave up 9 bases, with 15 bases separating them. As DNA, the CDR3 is TGTGCCAGCAGCCAACTGGGGTACAGTTCACCCCTCCACTTT. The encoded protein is CASSQLGYSSPLHF.

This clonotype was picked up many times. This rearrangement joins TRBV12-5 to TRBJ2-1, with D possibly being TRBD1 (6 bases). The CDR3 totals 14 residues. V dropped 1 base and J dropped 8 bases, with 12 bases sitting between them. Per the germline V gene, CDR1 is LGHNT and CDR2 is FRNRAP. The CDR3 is CASGLDSGAHEQFF. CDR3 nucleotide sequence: TGTGCTAGTGGTTTGGACTCAGGGGCGCATGAGCAGTTCTTC.

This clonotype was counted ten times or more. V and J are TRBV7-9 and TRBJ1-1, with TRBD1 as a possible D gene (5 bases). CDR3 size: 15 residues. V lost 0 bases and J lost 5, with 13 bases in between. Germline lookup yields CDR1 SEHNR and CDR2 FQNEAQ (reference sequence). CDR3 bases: TGTGCCAGCAGCTTAGCGGGGGTTAGGGGAACTGAAGCTTTCTTT. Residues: CASSLAGVRGTEAFF. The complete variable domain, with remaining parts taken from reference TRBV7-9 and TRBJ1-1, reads DTGVSQNPRHKITKRGQNVTFRCDPISEHNRLYWYRQTLGQGPEFLTYFQNEAQLEKSRLLSDRFSAERPKGSFSTLEIQRTEQGDSAMYLCASSLAGVRGTEAFFGQGTRLTVV.

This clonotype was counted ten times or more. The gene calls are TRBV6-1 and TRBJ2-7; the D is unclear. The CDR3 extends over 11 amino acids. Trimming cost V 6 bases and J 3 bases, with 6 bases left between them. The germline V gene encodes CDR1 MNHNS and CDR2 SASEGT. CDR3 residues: CASRTNYEQYF. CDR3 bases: TGTGCCAGCAGAACCAACTACGAGCAGTACTTC.

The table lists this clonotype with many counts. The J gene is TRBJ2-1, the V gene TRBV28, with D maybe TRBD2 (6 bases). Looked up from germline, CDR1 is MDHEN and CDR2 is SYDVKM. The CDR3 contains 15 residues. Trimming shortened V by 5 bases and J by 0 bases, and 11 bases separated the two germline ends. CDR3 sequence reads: CASSRAGSSYNEQFF. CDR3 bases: TGTGCCAGCAGTCGGGCGGGGAGCTCCTACAATGAGCAGTTCTTC.

The CDR3 sequence is CSGQGQNREAFF. CDR3 DNA sequence: TGCAGTGGACAGGGGCAAAACCGTGAAGCTTTCTTT. V usage is TRBV20-1 and J usage is TRBJ1-1; 8 nucleotides agree with TRBD1. This CDR3 contains 12 residues. V lost 7 bases, J lost 7 bases, and 8 bases stayed unmatched. In germline, CDR1 is DFQATT, CDR2 SNEGSKA (reference sequence).

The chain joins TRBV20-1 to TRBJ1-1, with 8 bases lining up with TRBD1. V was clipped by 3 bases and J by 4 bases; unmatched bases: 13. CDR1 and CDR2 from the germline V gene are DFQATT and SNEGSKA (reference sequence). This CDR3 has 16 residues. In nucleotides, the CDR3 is TGCAGTGCTAGTCCTCTGACAGGGGCGAGGATCACTGAAGCTTTCTTT. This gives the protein CSASPLTGARITEAFF.

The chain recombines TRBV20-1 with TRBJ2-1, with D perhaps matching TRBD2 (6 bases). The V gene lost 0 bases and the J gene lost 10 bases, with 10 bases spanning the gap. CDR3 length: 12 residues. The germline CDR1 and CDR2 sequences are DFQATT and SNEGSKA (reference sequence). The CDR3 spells CSARDRRGEQFF. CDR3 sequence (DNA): TGCAGTGCTAGAGATAGGAGGGGCGAGCAGTTCTTC.

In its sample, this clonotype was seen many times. This chain's CDR3 is CASSSPEWGRFLDEQFF. Written as DNA, the CDR3 is TGCGCCAGCAGCTCCCCTGAGTGGGGGAGATTTTTAGATGAGCAGTTCTTC. V is TRBV5-1 and J is TRBJ2-1, with D tentatively TRBD1 or TRBD2 (5 bases each). CDR3 length: 17 amino acids. From germline, CDR1 is SGHRS and CDR2 YFSETQ. Trimming pared 3 bases from V and 8 bases from J, leaving 24 bases between.

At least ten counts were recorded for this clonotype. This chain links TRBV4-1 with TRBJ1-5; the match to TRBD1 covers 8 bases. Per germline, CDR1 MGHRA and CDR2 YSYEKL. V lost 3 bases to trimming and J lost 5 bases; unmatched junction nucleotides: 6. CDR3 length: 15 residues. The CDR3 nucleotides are TGCGCCAGCAGCCACCCCGGACAGGGCTATCAGCCCCAGCATTTT. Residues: CASSHPGQGYQPQHF.

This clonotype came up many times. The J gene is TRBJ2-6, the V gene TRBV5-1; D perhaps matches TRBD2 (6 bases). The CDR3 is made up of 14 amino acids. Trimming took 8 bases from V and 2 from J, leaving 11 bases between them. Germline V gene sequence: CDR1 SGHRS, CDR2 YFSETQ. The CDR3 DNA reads TGCGCCAGTGGCGGCGGGGCTGGGGCCAACGTCCTGACTTTC. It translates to CASGGGAGANVLTF.

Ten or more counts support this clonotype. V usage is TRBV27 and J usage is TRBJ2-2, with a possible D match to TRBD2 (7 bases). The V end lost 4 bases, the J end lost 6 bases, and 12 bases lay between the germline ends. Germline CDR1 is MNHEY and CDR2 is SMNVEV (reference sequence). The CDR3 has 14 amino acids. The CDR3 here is CASSYREGAGELFF. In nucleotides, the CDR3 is TGTGCCAGCAGTTACAGGGAGGGGGCCGGGGAGCTGTTTTTT.

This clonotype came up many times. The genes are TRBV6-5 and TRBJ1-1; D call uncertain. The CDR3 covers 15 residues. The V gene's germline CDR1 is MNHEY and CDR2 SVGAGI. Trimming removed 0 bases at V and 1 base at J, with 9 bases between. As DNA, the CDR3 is TGTGCCAGCAGTTACTCGAAAGGCGGGAACACTGAAGCTTTCTTT. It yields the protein CASSYSKGGNTEAFF.

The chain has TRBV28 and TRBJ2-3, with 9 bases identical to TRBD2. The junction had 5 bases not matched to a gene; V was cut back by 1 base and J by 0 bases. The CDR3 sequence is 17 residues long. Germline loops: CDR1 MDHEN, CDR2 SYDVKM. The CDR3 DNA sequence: TGTGCCAGCAGTTTATCGTTAGCGGGGGATAGCACAGATACGCAGTATTTT. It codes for CASSLSLAGDSTDTQYF.

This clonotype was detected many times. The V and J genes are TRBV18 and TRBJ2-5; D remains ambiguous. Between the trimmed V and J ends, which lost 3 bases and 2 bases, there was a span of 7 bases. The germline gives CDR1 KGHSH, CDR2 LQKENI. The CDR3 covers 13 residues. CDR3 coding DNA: TGTGCCAGCTCACCCCAAGATCAAGAGACCCAGTACTTC. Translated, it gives CASSPQDQETQYF.

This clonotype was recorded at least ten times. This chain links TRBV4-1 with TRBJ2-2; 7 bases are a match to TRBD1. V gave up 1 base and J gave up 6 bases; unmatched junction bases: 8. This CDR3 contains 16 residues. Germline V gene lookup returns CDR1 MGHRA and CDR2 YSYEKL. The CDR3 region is CASSQGRTGRAGELFF. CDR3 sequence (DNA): TGCGCCAGCAGCCAAGGTCGGACAGGTCGCGCCGGGGAGCTGTTTTTT.

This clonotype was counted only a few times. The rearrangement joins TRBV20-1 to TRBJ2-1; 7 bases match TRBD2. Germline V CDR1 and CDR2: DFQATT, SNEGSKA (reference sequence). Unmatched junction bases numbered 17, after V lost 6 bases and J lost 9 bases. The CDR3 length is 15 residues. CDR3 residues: CSAPARLAPLGEQFF. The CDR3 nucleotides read TGCAGTGCACCTGCAAGACTAGCTCCCCTCGGTGAGCAGTTCTTC.

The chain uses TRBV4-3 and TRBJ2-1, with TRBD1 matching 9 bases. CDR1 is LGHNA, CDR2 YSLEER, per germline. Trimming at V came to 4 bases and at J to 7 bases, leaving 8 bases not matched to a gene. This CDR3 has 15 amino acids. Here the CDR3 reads CASSPNGQGRNEQFF. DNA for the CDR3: TGCGCCAGCAGCCCCAACGGACAGGGGAGGAATGAGCAGTTCTTC.

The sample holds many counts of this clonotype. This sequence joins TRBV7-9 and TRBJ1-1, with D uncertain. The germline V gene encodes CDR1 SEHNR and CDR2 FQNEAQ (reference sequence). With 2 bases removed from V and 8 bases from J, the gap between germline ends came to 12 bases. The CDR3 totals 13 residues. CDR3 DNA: TGTGCCAGCAGCTTAAACACCTACGGGGAAGCTTTCTTT. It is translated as CASSLNTYGEAFF. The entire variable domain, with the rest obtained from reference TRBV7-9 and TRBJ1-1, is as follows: DTGVSQNPRHKITKRGQNVTFRCDPISEHNRLYWYRQTLGQGPEFLTYFQNEAQLEKSRLLSDRFSAERPKGSFSTLEIQRTEQGDSAMYLCASSLNTYGEAFFGQGTRLTVV.